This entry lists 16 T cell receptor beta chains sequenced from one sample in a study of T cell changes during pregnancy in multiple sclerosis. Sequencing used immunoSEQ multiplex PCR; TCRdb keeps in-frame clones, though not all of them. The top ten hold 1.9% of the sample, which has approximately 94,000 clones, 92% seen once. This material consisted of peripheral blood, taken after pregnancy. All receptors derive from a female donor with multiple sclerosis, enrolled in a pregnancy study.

The CDR3 protein is CASSLTGSFREQFF. For the CDR3, the DNA is TGTGCCAGCAGCTTAACGGGAAGTTTTCGGGAGCAGTTCTTC. The chain joins TRBV11-2 to TRBJ2-1; a weak D match, TRBD2 (5 bases). This CDR3 is built from 14 residues. Trimming removed 2 bases at V and 10 bases at J, with 15 bases between. Germline loops: CDR1 SGHAT, CDR2 FQNNGV.

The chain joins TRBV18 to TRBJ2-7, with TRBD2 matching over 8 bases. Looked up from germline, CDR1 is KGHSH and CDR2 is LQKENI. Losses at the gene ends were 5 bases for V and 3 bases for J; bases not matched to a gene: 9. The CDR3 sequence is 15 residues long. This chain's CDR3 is CASSRTGGAVYEQYF. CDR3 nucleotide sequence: TGTGCCAGCTCAAGAACGGGAGGGGCGGTCTACGAGCAGTACTTC.

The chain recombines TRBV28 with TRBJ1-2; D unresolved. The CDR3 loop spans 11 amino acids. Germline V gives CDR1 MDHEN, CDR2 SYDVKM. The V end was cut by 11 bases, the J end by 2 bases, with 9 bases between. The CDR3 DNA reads TGTGCCTCTCACGGGAACTATGGCTACACCTTC. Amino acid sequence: CASHGNYGYTF.

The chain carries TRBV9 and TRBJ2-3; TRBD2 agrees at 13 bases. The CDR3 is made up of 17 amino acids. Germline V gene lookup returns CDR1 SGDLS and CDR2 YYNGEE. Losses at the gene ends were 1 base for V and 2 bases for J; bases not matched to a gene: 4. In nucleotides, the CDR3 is TGTGCCAGCAGCGTACAGGGACTAGCGGGATACACAGATACGCAGTATTTT. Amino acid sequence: CASSVQGLAGYTDTQYF.

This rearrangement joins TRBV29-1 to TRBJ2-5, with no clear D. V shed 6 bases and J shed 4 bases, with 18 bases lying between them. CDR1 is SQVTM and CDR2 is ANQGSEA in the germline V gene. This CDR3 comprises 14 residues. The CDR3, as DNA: TGCAGCGTCGCCGACGGCGGATTAGGAGAGACCCAGTACTTC. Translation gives CSVADGGLGETQYF.

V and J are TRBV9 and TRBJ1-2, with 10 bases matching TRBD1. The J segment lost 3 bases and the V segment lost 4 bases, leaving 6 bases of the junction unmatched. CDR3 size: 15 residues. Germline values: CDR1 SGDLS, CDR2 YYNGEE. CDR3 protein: CASSRYGTGDYGYTF. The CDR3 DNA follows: TGTGCCAGCAGCAGGTACGGGACAGGGGACTATGGCTACACCTTC.

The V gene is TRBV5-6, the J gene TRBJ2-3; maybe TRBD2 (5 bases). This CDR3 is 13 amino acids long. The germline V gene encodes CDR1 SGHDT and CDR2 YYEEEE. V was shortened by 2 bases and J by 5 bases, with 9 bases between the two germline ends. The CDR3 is CASSFRAEDTQYF. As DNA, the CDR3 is TGTGCCAGCAGCTTTCGAGCGGAAGATACGCAGTATTTT.

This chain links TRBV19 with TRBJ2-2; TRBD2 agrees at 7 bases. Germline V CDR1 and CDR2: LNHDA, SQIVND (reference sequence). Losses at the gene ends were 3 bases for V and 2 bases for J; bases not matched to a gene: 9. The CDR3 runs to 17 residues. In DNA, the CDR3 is TGTGCCAGTAGTATCAATCCCCTAGCGGCAAACACCGGGGAGCTGTTTTTT. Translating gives CASSINPLAANTGELFF.

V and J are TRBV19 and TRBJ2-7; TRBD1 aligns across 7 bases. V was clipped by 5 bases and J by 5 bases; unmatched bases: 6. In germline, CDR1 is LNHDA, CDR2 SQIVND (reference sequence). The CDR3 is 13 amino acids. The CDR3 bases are TGTGCCAGTAGTTTGACAGGGAGTAACGAGCAGTACTTC. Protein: CASSLTGSNEQYF.

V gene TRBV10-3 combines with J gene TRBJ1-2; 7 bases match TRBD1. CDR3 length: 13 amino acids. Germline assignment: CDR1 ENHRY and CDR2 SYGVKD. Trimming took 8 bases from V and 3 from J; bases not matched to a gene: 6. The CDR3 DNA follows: TGTGCCATCCGGATAGACAGGGACTATGGCTACACCTTC. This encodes CAIRIDRDYGYTF.

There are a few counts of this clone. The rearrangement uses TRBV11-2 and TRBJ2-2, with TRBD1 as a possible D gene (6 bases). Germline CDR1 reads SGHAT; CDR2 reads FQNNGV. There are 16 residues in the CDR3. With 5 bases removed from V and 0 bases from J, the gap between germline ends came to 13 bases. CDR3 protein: CASSRFQGSNTGELFF. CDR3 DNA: TGTGCCAGCAGCCGATTTCAGGGGTCGAACACCGGGGAGCTGTTTTTT.

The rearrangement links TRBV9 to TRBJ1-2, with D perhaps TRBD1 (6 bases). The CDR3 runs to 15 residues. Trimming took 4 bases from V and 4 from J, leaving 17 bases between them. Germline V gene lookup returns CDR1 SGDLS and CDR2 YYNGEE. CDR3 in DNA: TGTGCCAGCAGCCAGGATAGGACAGCCATCTATGGCTACACCTTC. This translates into CASSQDRTAIYGYTF.

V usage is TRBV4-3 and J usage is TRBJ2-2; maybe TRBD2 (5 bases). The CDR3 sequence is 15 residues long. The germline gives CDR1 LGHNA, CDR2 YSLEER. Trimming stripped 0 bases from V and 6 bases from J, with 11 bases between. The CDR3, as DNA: TGCGCCAGCAGCCAAGATGCGCAGGACTCCGGGGAGCTGTTTTTT. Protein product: CASSQDAQDSGELFF.

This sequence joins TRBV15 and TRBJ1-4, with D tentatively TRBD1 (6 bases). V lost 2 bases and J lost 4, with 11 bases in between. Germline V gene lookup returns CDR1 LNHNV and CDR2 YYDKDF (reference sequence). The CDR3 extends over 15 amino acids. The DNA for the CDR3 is TGTGCCACCAGCAGACGGGACATCCGTAATGAAAAACTGTTTTTT. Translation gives CATSRRDIRNEKLFF.

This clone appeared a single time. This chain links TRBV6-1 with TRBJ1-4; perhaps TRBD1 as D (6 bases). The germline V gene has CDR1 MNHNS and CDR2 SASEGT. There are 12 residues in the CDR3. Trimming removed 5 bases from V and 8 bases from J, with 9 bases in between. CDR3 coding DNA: TGTGCCAGCAGTACTACAGGGGAAAAACTGTTTTTT. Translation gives CASSTTGEKLFF.

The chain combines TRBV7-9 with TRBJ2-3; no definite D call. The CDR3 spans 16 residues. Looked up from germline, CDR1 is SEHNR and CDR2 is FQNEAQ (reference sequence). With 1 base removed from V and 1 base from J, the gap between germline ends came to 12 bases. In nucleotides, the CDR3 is TGTGCCAGCAGCTTAGGAGTCTCCTCTGGCACAGATACGCAGTATTTT. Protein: CASSLGVSSGTDTQYF.